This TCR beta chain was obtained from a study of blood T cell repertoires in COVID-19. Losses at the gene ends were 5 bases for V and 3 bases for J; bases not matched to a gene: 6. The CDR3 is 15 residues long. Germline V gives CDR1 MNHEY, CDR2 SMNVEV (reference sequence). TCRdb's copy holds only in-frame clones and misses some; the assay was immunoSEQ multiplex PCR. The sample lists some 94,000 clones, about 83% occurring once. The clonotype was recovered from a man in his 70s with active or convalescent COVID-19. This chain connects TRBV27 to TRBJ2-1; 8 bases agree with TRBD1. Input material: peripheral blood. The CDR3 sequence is CASSAQGALYNEQFF. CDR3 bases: TGTGCCAGCAGTGCCCAGGGGGCCCTCTACAATGAGCAGTTCTTC.